Sequencing of this T cell receptor (beta chain) was carried out in a study of read filtering for tumor transcriptome and immune sequencing. The library was built from 400 ng RNA with molecular barcoded adaptors for alpha/delta and beta/gamma chains. TCRdb reprocessed the reads with MiXCR, giving one entry per CDR3 protein. Of 35,000 to 55,000 distinct CDR3 sequences in the sample, about an eighth were seen once. Per the germline V gene, CDR1 is LGHDT and CDR2 is YNNKEL (reference sequence). CDR3 length equals 13 residues. The sample holds a few counts of this clonotype. Antigen unknown. A junction boundary mismatches the germline segment, possibly from a read error. Overall study findings and caveats: This fraction held mixed bone marrow immune cells after CD138-negative sorting.

Sequenced sample: a population of CD138-negative cells sorted from bone marrow. This chain links TRBV3-1 with TRBJ2-7; D gene ambiguous. This clonotype was sampled from a donor at least 40 years old with multiple myeloma. CDR3 sequence reads: CASSQDGAYKQYF. CDR3 sequence (DNA): TGTGCCAGCAGCCAAGATGGAGCCTACAAGCAGTACTTC.